This passage covers 19 T cell receptor beta chains from one sample sequenced in a study of shared clonotypes between healthy human individuals. The assay was immunoSEQ multiplex PCR, and TCRdb's table has in-frame clones only and misses some. Among about 980,000 clones, approximately 80% were seen once, and the ten largest hold around 1.4%. Sequencing used memory CD4+ T cells sorted from blood. Sample subset: CD45RA-negative fraction. These receptor sequences come from a man between 18 and 35 years old in good health.

V and J are TRBV30 and TRBJ2-3; D uncertain. CDR1 and CDR2 (germline): GTSNPN, SVGIG (reference sequence). The CDR3 sequence is 11 residues long. Trimming removed 4 bases at V and 6 bases at J, with 8 bases between. DNA for the CDR3: TGTGCCTGGACTCTGGGGGATACGCAGTATTTT. Translating it yields CAWTLGDTQYF.

The rearrangement links TRBV7-9 to TRBJ1-1; D gene unclear. V gave up 0 bases and J gave up 9 bases, with 5 bases separating them. In germline, CDR1 is SEHNR, CDR2 FQNEAQ (reference sequence). This CDR3 spans 11 amino acids. The CDR3 DNA sequence: TGTGCCAGCAGCTTAGCCCCGAAAGCTTTCTTT. This gives the protein CASSLAPKAFF.

The rearrangement uses TRBV4-2 and TRBJ1-4; possible D gene TRBD1, 6 bases. CDR1 LGHNA and CDR2 YNFKEQ come from the germline V gene. Trimming pared 0 bases from V and 6 bases from J, leaving 20 bases between. The length of the CDR3 is 18 residues. CDR3 sequence: CASSQDRPPRGFHEKLFF. The DNA of the CDR3 is TGTGCCAGCAGCCAAGACCGACCTCCCAGGGGCTTTCATGAAAAACTGTTTTTT.

Concerning this clone: Other DNA sequences in this specimen translate into the identical CDR3. In nucleotides, the CDR3 is TGCGCCAGCAGCTCCTCGGCAGGCGGGGCCGAGACCCAGTACTTC. It is translated as CASSSSAGGAETQYF. The chain uses TRBV5-1 and TRBJ2-5, with a possible D match to TRBD2 (6 bases). V lost 3 bases and J 5 bases, leaving 17 bases between the germline ends. The CDR3 is made up of 15 amino acids. CDR1 is SGHRS and CDR2 is YFSETQ in the germline V gene.

The chain uses TRBV5-6 and TRBJ2-3; D remains ambiguous. This CDR3 has 15 amino acids. CDR1 and CDR2 (germline): SGHDT, YYEEEE. V lost 0 bases to trimming and J lost 1 base, with 9 bases between them. The CDR3 here is CASSLAREGTDTQYF. CDR3 DNA sequence: TGTGCCAGCAGCTTGGCCCGAGAAGGCACAGATACGCAGTATTTT.

V is TRBV15 and J is TRBJ2-2; 8 bases are shared with TRBD2. Germline-derived CDR1 and CDR2 are LNHNV and YYDKDF (reference sequence). The trim removed 0 bases at V and 3 bases at J, leaving 3 bases unmatched. CDR3 length: 16 residues. The CDR3 nucleotides read TGTGCCACCAGCAGAGACAGCGGGAGAGACACCGGGGAGCTGTTTTTT. Its protein is CATSRDSGRDTGELFF.

The rearrangement uses TRBV10-3 and TRBJ2-5, with D possibly TRBD2 on 6 matching bases. Germline V gene sequence: CDR1 ENHRY, CDR2 SYGVKD. The CDR3 is made up of 14 amino acids. The V end was cut by 7 bases, the J end by 1 base, with 13 bases between. CDR3 bases: TGTGCCATCACCGCGGGAAGGGGCCAAGAGACCCAGTACTTC. Its protein is CAITAGRGQETQYF.

The chain is built from TRBV7-2 and TRBJ2-5, with TRBD2 identical over 7 bases. After removal of 1 base from V and 1 base from J, the junction contained 9 bases not matched to a gene. There are 17 residues in the CDR3. CDR1 and CDR2 from the germline V gene are SGHTA and FQGNSA. CDR3 amino acids: CASSLGWVREGQETQYF. DNA of the CDR3: TGTGCCAGCAGCTTAGGATGGGTGAGGGAGGGCCAAGAGACCCAGTACTTC.

The chain links TRBV5-4 to TRBJ1-6, with D possibly matching TRBD1 (6 bases). V was cut by 2 bases and J by 0 bases, with 12 bases left in between. Looked up from germline, CDR1 is SGHNT and CDR2 is YYREEE (reference sequence). This CDR3 has 17 residues. DNA for the CDR3: TGTGCCAGCAGCTTAGGACAGTTGAGCTCCTATAATTCACCCCTCCACTTT. Amino acid sequence: CASSLGQLSSYNSPLHF.

The V and J genes are TRBV2 and TRBJ1-2; 10 nucleotides line up with TRBD1. Germline V lookup: CDR1 SNHLY, CDR2 FYNNEI. The CDR3 runs to 14 residues. V gave up 4 bases and J gave up 5 bases; unmatched junction bases: 4. The CDR3 DNA sequence: TGTGCCAGCAGTGGGACAGGGGGAGTATATGGCTACACCTTC. The encoded protein is CASSGTGGVYGYTF.

The rearrangement joins TRBV5-4 to TRBJ2-5; the match to TRBD2 covers 11 bases. This CDR3 region has 16 residues. J was trimmed by 6 bases and V by 3 bases; bases with no gene match: 10. In germline, CDR1 is SGHNT, CDR2 YYREEE (reference sequence). The chain's CDR3 is CASSSDSGRAVKTQYF. The CDR3 nucleotides are TGTGCCAGCAGCTCCGATAGCGGGAGGGCCGTGAAGACCCAGTACTTC.

This chain joins TRBV28 and TRBJ1-2; D perhaps matches TRBD1 (6 bases). The germline gives CDR1 MDHEN, CDR2 SYDVKM. The length of the CDR3 is 13 residues. V lost 6 bases, J lost 4 bases, and 12 bases lay in between. In DNA form, the CDR3 reads TGTGCCAGCAGCCAGGACAGTAGCTATGGCTACACCTTC. Translating gives CASSQDSSYGYTF.

The V call is TRBV13, the J call TRBJ2-2, with 12 bases identical to TRBD2. This CDR3 has 17 amino acids. Germline trimming cut 5 bases from V and 1 base from J; bases unmatched to any gene: 5. Germline assignment: CDR1 PRHDT and CDR2 FYEKMQ (reference sequence). DNA of the CDR3: TGTGCCAGCAGCCAGACTAGCGGGGGAGGGAACACCGGGGAGCTGTTTTTT. Protein sequence: CASSQTSGGGNTGELFF.

Worth noting for this clone: The junction departs from germline at one end; a sequencing error may be responsible. The V gene is TRBV6-5, the J gene TRBJ2-3; D unclear. This CDR3 spans 11 amino acids. In germline, CDR1 is MNHEY, CDR2 SVGAGI. CDR3 amino acids: CASTYTDTQYF. The CDR3 DNA reads TGTGCCAGCACTTACACAGATACGCAGTATTTT.

This chain uses TRBV4-1 with TRBJ2-1; D unresolved. V was trimmed by 1 base and J by 0 bases, leaving 7 bases between them. The germline V gene has CDR1 MGHRA and CDR2 YSYEKL. This CDR3 comprises 15 residues. The CDR3 sequence is CASSQVVHSYNEQFF. The CDR3 DNA is TGCGCCAGCAGCCAAGTAGTCCACTCCTACAATGAGCAGTTCTTC.

This sequence joins TRBV10-3 and TRBJ2-6; unclear D gene. Deletions cut 5 bases from V and 5 bases from J, with 19 bases between. Germline values: CDR1 ENHRY, CDR2 SYGVKD. CDR3 size: 17 residues. Here the CDR3 reads CAISSARIQSRANVLTF. CDR3 nucleotide sequence: TGTGCCATCAGTAGTGCGAGGATACAAAGTCGGGCCAACGTCCTGACTTTC.

The CDR3 DNA follows: TGTGCCAGCAGCCTTAGCGGGGGGTTCCCGTTCTTC. Amino acids: CASSLSGGFPFF. The chain links TRBV7-9 to TRBJ2-1, with 10 bases lining up with TRBD2. V lost 5 bases, J lost 15 bases, and 7 bases stayed unmatched. Germline CDR1 and CDR2: SEHNR and FQNEAQ (reference sequence). CDR3 size: 12 residues. Drawing the rest from reference TRBV7-9 and TRBJ2-1, the complete variable domain is DTGVSQNPRHKITKRGQNVTFRCDPISEHNRLYWYRQTLGQGPEFLTYFQNEAQLEKSRLLSDRFSAERPKGSFSTLEIQRTEQGDSAMYLCASSLSGGFPFFGPGTRLTVL.

This clone came up once. The chain links TRBV7-9 to TRBJ2-2, with D possibly matching TRBD2 (8 bases). Germline CDR1 reads SEHNR; CDR2 reads FQNEAQ (reference sequence). This CDR3 has 16 residues. Trimming pared 8 bases from V and 5 bases from J, leaving 21 bases between. The CDR3 is CASQLPGRGRTGELFF. CDR3 nucleotides: TGTGCCAGCCAACTACCCGGGAGGGGGCGAACCGGGGAGCTGTTTTTT.

The J gene is TRBJ2-5, the V gene TRBV5-6; 7 positions match TRBD1. With 7 bases clipped from V and 4 bases from J, the junction kept 10 bases outside the gene matches. The CDR3 has 14 amino acids. The V gene's germline CDR1 is SGHDT and CDR2 YYEEEE. The chain's CDR3 is CASGPNTGVETQYF. In DNA form, the CDR3 reads TGTGCCAGCGGTCCTAATACAGGGGTAGAGACCCAGTACTTC.